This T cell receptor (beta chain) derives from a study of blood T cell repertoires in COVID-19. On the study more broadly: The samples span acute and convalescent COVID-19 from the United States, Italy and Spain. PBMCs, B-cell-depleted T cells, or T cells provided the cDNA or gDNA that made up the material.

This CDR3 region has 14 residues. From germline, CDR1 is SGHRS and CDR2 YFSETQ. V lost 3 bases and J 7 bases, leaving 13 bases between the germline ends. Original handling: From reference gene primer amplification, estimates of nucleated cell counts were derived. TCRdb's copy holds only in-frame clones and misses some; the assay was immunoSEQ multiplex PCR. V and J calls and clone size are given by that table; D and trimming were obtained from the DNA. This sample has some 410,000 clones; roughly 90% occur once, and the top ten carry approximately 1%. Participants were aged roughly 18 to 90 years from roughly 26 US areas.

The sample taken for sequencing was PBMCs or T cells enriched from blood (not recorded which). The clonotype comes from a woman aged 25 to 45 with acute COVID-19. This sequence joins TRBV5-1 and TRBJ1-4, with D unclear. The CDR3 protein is CASSSDIEGEKLFF. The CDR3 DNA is TGCGCCAGCAGCTCCGACATCGAAGGTGAAAAACTGTTTTTT.